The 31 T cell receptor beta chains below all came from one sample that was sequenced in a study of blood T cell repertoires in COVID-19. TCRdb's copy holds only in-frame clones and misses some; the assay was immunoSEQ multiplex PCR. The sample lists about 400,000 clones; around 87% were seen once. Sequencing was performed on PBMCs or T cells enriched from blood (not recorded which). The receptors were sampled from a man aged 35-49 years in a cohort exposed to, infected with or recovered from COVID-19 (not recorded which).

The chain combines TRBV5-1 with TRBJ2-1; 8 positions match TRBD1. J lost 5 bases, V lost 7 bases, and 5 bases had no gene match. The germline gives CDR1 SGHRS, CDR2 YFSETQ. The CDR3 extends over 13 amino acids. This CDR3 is CASFRTGNNEQFF. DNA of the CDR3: TGCGCCAGCTTTCGGACAGGGAACAATGAGCAGTTCTTC.

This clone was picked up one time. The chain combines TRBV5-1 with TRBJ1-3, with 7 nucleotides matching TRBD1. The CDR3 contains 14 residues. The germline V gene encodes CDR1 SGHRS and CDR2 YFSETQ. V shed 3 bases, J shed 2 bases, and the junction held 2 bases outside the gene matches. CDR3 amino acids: CASSSTGTGNTIYF. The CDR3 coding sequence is TGCGCCAGCAGCTCGACAGGGACTGGAAACACCATATATTTT.

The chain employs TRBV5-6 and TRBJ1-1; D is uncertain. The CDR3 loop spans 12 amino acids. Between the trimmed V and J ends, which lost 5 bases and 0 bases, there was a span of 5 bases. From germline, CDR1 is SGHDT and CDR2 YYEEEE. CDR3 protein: CASRRVNTEAFF. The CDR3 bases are TGTGCCAGCAGGCGGGTGAACACTGAAGCTTTCTTT.

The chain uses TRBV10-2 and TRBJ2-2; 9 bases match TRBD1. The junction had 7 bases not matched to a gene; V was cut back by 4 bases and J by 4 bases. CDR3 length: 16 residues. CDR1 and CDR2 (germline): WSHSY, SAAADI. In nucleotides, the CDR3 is TGCGCCAGCAGTGGCCGGGACAGGGCGACCACCGGGGAGCTGTTTTTT. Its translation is CASSGRDRATTGELFF.

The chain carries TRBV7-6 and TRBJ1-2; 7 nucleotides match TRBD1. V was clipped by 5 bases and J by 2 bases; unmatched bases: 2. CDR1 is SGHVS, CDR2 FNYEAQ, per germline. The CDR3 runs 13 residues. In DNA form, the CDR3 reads TGTGCCAGCAGCCCGACAGGGAACTATGGCTACACCTTC. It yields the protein CASSPTGNYGYTF.

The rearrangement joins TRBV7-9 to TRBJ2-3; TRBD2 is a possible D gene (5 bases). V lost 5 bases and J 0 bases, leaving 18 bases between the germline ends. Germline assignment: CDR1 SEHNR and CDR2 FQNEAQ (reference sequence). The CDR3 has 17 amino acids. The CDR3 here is CASSPTRFRTSTDTQYF. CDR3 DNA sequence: TGTGCCAGCAGCCCGACCCGGTTTCGGACTAGCACAGATACGCAGTATTTT.

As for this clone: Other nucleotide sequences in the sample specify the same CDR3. The CDR3 spells CASSPGTQETQYF. The DNA of the CDR3 is TGTGCCAGCTCACCCGGGACTCAAGAGACCCAGTACTTC. The V call is TRBV18, the J call TRBJ2-5; a weak D match, TRBD2 (6 bases). Trimming removed 3 bases at V and 2 bases at J, with 7 bases between. The CDR3 is 13 amino acids. CDR1 KGHSH and CDR2 LQKENI come from the germline V gene. The full variable domain, completed using reference TRBV18 and TRBJ2-5, is NAGVMQNPRHLVRRRGQEARLRCSPMKGHSHVYWYRQLPEEGLKFMVYLQKENIIDESGMPKERFSAEFPKEGPSILRIQQVVRGDSAAYFCASSPGTQETQYFGPGTRLLVL.

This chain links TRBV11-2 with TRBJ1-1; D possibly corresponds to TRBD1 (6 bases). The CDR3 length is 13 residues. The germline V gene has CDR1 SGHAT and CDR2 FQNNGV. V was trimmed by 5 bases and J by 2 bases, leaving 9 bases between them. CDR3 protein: CASSRQDNTEAFF. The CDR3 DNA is TGTGCCAGCAGCCGACAGGACAACACTGAAGCTTTCTTT. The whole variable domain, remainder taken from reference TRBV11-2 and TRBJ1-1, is EAGVAQSPRYKIIEKRQSVAFWCNPISGHATLYWYQQILGQGPKLLIQFQNNGVVDDSQLPKDRFSAERLKGVDSTLKIQPAKLEDSAVYLCASSRQDNTEAFFGQGTRLTVV.

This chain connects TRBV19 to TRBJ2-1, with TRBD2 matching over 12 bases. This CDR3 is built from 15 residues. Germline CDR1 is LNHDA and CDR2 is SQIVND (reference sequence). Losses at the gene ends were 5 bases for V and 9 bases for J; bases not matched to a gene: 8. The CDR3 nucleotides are TGTGCCAGTAGTGCTAGCGGGAGGGCCAGGGGTGAGCAGTTCTTC. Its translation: CASSASGRARGEQFF. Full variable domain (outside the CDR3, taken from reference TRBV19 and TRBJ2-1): DGGITQSPKYLFRKEGQNVTLSCEQNLNHDAMYWYRQDPGQGLRLIYYSQIVNDFQKGDIAEGYSVSREKKESFPLTVTSAQKNPTAFYLCASSASGRARGEQFFGPGTRLTVL.

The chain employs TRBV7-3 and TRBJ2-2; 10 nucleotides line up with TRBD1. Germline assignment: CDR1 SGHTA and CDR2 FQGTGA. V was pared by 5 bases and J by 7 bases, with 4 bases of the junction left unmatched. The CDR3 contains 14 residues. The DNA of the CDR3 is TGTGCCAGCAGCCAAGGGGACAGGGGCGGGGAGCTGTTTTTT. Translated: CASSQGDRGGELFF.

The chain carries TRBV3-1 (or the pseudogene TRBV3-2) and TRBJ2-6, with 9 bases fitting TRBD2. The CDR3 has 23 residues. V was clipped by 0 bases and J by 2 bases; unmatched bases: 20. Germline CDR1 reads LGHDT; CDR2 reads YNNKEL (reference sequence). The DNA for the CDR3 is TGTGCCAGCAGCCAAGAAGGCGGATCCTCCGGGCGGGAGGGCCCAACTGGGGCCAACGTCCTGACTTTC. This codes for CASSQEGGSSGREGPTGANVLTF.

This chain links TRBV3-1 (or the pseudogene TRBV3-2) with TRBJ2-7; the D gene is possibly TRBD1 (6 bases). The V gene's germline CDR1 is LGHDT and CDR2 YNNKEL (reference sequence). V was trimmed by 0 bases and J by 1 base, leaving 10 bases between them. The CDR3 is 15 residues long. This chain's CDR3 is CASSQEVGQSYEQYF. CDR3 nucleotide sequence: TGTGCCAGCAGCCAAGAGGTAGGACAGTCCTACGAGCAGTACTTC.

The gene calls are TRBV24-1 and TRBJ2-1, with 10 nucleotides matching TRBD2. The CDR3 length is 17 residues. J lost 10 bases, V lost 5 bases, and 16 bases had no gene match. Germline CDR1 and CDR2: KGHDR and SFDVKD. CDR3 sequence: CATSVGGGTSALGEQFF. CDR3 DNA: TGTGCCACCAGTGTCGGAGGGGGGACTAGCGCCCTCGGAGAGCAGTTCTTC.

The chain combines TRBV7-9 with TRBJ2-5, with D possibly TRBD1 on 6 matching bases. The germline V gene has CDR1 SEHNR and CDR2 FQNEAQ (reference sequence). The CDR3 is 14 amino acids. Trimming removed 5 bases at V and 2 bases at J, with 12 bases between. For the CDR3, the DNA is TGTGCCAGCAGCAGAAGGACAGAACAAGAGACCCAGTACTTC. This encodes CASSRRTEQETQYF.

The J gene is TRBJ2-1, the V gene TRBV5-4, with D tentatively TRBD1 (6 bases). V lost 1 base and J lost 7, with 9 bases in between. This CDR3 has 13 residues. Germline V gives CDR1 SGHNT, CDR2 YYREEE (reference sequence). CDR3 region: CASSLRDRNEQFF. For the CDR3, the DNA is TGTGCCAGCAGCTTGCGAGACAGGAATGAGCAGTTCTTC.

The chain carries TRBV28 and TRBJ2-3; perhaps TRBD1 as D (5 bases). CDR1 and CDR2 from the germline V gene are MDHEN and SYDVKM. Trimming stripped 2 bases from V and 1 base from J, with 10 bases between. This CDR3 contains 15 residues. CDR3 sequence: CASSLGAAGTDTQYF. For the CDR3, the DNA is TGTGCCAGCAGTTTAGGGGCCGCCGGCACAGATACGCAGTATTTT.

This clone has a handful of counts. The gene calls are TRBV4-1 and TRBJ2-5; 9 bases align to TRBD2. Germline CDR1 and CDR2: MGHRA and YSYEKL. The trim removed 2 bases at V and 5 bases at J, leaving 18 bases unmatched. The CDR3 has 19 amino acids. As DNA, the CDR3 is TGCGCCAGCAGCCAACTACTCCTTACTAGCGGGCAAAAAGGGGAGACCCAGTACTTC. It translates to CASSQLLLTSGQKGETQYF.

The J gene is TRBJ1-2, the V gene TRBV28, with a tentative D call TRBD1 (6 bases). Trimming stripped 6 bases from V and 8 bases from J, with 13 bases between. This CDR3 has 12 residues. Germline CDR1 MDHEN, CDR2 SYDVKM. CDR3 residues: CASSLGQGGYTF. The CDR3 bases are TGTGCCAGCAGCTTGGGACAAGGGGGCTACACCTTC.

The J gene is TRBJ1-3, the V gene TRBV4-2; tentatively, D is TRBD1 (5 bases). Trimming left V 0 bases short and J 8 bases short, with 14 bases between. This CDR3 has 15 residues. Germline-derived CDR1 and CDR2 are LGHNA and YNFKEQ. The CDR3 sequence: CASSQDEAREDTIYF. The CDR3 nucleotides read TGTGCCAGCAGCCAAGACGAGGCCAGGGAGGACACCATATATTTT.

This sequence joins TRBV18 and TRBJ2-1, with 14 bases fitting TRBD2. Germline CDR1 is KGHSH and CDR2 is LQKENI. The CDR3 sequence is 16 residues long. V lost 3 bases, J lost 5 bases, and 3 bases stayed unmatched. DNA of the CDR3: TGTGCCAGCTCACCGACTAGCGGGAGGGCCCACAATGAGCAGTTCTTC. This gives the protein CASSPTSGRAHNEQFF.

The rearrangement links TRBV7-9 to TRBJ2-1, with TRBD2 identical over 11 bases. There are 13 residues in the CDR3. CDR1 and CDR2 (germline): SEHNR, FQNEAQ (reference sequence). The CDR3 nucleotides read TGTGTCACGACTAGCGGGACTAACAATGAGCAGTTCTTC. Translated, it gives CVTTSGTNNEQFF.

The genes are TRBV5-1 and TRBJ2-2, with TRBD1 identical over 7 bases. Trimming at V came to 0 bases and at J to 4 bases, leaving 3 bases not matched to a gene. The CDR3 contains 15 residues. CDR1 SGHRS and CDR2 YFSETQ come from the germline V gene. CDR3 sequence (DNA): TGCGCCAGCAGCTTGGACAGGGGCAGCACCGGGGAGCTGTTTTTT. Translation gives CASSLDRGSTGELFF.

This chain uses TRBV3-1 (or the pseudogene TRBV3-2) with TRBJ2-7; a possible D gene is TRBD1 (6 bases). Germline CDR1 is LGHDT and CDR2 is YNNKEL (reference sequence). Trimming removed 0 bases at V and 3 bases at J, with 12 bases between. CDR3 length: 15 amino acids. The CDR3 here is CASSQDPGHLYEQYF. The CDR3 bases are TGTGCCAGCAGCCAAGATCCGGGACACCTCTACGAGCAGTACTTC.

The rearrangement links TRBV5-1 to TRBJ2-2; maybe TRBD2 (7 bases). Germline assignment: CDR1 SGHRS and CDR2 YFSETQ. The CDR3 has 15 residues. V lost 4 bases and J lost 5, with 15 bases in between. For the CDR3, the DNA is TGCGCCAGCAGCCCCCGAGGGGGGGAAACCGGGGAGCTGTTTTTT. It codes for CASSPRGGETGELFF.

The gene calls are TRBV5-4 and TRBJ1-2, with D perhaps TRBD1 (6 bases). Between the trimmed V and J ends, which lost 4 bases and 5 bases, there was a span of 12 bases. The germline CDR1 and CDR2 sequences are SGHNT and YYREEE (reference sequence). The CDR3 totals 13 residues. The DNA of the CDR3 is TGTGCCAGCAGCGTGGCAGGGGAATATGGCTACACCTTC. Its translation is CASSVAGEYGYTF.

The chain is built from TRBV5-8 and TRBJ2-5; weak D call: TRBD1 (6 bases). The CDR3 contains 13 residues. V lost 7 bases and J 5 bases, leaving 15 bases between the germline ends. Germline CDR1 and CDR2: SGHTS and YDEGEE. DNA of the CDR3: TGTGCCAGCGCGCAGGGGTTCGGTGAGACCCAGTACTTC. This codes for CASAQGFGETQYF.

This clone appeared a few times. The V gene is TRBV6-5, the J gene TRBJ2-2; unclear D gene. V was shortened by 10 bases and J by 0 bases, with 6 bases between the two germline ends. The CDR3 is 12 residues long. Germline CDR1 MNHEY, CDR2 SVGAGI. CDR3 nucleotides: TGTGCCATCCATTCGAACACCGGGGAGCTGTTTTTT. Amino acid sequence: CAIHSNTGELFF.

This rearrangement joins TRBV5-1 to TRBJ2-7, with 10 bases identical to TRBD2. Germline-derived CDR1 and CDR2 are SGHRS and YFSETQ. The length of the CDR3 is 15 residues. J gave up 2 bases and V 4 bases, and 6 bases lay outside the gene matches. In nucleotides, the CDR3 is TGCGCCAGCAGCCTAGCGGGGGACGTCCCCTACGAGCAGTACTTC. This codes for CASSLAGDVPYEQYF.

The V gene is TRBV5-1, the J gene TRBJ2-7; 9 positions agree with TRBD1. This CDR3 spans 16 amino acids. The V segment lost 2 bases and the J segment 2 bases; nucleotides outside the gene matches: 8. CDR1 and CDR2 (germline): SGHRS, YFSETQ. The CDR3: CASSFGPTGGAYEQYF. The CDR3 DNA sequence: TGCGCCAGCAGCTTCGGACCGACAGGGGGAGCCTACGAGCAGTACTTC.

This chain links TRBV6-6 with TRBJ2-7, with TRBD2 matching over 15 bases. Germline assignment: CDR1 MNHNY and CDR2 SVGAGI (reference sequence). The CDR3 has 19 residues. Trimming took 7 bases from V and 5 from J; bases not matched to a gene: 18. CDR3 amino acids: CASTRGLAGGPVIIDEQYF. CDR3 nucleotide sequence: TGTGCCAGCACTCGAGGACTAGCGGGAGGGCCTGTTATAATAGACGAGCAGTACTTC.

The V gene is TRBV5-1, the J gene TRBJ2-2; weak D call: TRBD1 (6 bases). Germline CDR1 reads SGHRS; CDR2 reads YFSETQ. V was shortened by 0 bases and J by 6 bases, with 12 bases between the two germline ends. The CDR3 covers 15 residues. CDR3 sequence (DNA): TGCGCCAGCAGCTTGGCCGGGGCAGGGGCCGGGGAGCTGTTTTTT. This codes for CASSLAGAGAGELFF.